Listed below are T cell receptor beta chains from one sample, sequenced in a study of cytotoxic CD8 clonotypes in ibrutinib-treated CLL. Measured with immunoSEQ multiplex PCR; TCRdb has only the in-frame clones, and not every one. The sample carries hundreds of thousands of clones, 70% recorded once. This material consisted of PBMCs, taken after 24 months of ibrutinib treatment. The receptors were sampled from a human donor with chronic lymphocytic leukemia. The CDR3 runs from the conserved cysteine through the conserved F or W. D genes are given only for firm matches. Size values are once, few and many counts, or a class for expanded clones, and some rows have none.

v_call	clone_size	j_call	d_call	cdr3_nt	cdr3_aa
TRBV7-9	.	TRBJ2-5	TRBD2	TGTGCCAGCAGCTTGGCTAGCGGGAGGCTACAGACCCAGTACTTC	CASSLASGRLQTQYF
TRBV4-3	.	TRBJ2-1	TRBD2	TGCGCCAGCAGCCAAGTGGCCCAGGGACTAGCGGGAGACCCCTTTCTCAGTGAGCAGTTCTTC	CASSQVAQGLAGDPFLSEQFF
TRBV5-8	many	TRBJ1-2	.	TGTGCCAGCAGCTTGAGAGCGGTAGACTATGGCTACACCTTC	CASSLRAVDYGYTF
TRBV7-9	.	TRBJ2-1	TRBD2	TGTGCCAGCACCGAGACTAGCGGGAAGTACAATGAGCAGTTCTTC	CASTETSGKYNEQFF
TRBV7-2	.	TRBJ2-3	TRBD2	TGTGCCAGCAGCGTCGGGACTAGCGGAAGCACAGATACGCAGTATTTT	CASSVGTSGSTDTQYF
TRBV2	.	TRBJ2-1	TRBD2	TGTGCCAGCAGGAAAGGGCGACTAGCGGGCCGCGACAATGAGCAGTTCTTC	CASRKGRLAGRDNEQFF
TRBV6-1	.	TRBJ2-5	.	TGTGCCAGCAGTGCCGACCGGGACGTCCGGAGGACCCAGTACTTC	CASSADRDVRRTQYF
TRBV28	.	TRBJ2-3	TRBD2	TGTGCCAGCCACCTAGCGGGAGGAGGAGATACGCAGTATTTT	CASHLAGGGDTQYF
TRBV6-4	.	TRBJ2-7	.	TGTGCCAGCAGTGTCCCGACATTGTCCTACGAGCAGTACTTC	CASSVPTLSYEQYF
TRBV30	.	TRBJ1-1	.	TGTGCCTGGAGTGTCGGGGGTCAGGATGCTTTCTTT	CAWSVGGQDAFF
TRBV4-3	.	TRBJ2-7	.	TGCGCCAGCAGCCAGGGGACCCAGCAGTACTTC	CASSQGTQQYF
TRBV7-9	.	TRBJ2-6	.	TGTGCCAGCAGCTACCAGAACTCTGGGGCCAACGTCCTGACTTTC	CASSYQNSGANVLTF
TRBV5-5	.	TRBJ2-5	TRBD2	TGTGCCAGCAGCCCCCTGAGCGGGAAATACCAAGAGACCCAGTACTTC	CASSPLSGKYQETQYF
TRBV7-8	.	TRBJ1-5	.	TGTGCCAGCAGCTTAGGGTACCAGGGAGATCAGCCCCAGCATTTT	CASSLGYQGDQPQHF
TRBV2	.	TRBJ2-1	.	TGTGCCACCGGACGAAGTAGCGGGACAGGCCGCGAGCAGTTCTTC	CATGRSSGTGREQFF
TRBV4-3	.	TRBJ2-1	.	TGCGCCAGCAGCCAAGCCATGGGGCGCTTGAATGAGCAGTTCTTC	CASSQAMGRLNEQFF
TRBV13	.	TRBJ1-2	TRBD1	TGTGCCAGCAGCCTAAGGGGACAGCCCTATGGCTACACCTTC	CASSLRGQPYGYTF
TRBV7-3	.	TRBJ1-1	TRBD1	TGTGCCAGCAGCTTAAGACGAGGGGGCGCGGACACTGAAGCTTTCTTT	CASSLRRGGADTEAFF
TRBV5-1	.	TRBJ2-7	TRBD1	TGCGCCAGCAGAGTGTCGGGACAGGGGACGGTGGAGCAGTACTTC	CASRVSGQGTVEQYF
TRBV5-6	.	TRBJ2-1	TRBD2	TGTGCCAGCAGCTCCCTGGGGACTAGATCATGGGAGCAGTTCTTC	CASSSLGTRSWEQFF
TRBV10-3	.	TRBJ2-7	.	TGTGCCATCAGTGACAGACAGGGCGGGGGAACCGAGCAGTACTTC	CAISDRQGGGTEQYF
TRBV5-8	.	TRBJ2-2	TRBD1	TGTGCCAGCAGCACCGGGACAGGGTGGTGGCGAAAGGACACCGGGGAGCTGTTTTTT	CASSTGTGWWRKDTGELFF
TRBV2	.	TRBJ1-4	.	TGTGCCAGCAGTGCCGAGGAGGGAGTTAATGAAAAACTGTTTTTT	CASSAEEGVNEKLFF
TRBV18	few	TRBJ1-5	.	TGTGCCAGCTCACCACCGGGGGAGGGCAATCAGCCCCAGCATTTT	CASSPPGEGNQPQHF
TRBV29-1	.	TRBJ1-3	.	TGCAGCGTTTCGCCGAATGGACTTGGAAACACCATATATTTT	CSVSPNGLGNTIYF
TRBV2	few	TRBJ2-7	TRBD1	TGTGCCAGCAGGGGGGACAGCTACGAGCAGTACTTC	CASRGDSYEQYF
TRBV6-5	.	TRBJ2-5	.	TGTGCCAGCAGTTACTCGAATTCGGCCCTGCAAGAGACCCAGTACTTC	CASSYSNSALQETQYF
TRBV2	.	TRBJ2-1	.	TGTGCCAGCAGTGAAGCGTTAGTCGGGCATGAGCAGTTCTTC	CASSEALVGHEQFF
TRBV28	.	TRBJ1-5	.	TGTGCCAGCAGTCCCCGGGATAGCAATCAGCCCCAGCATTTT	CASSPRDSNQPQHF
TRBV28	once	TRBJ2-7	TRBD2	TGTGCCAGCAATCCCGGGGGGTCCGAGCAGTACTTC	CASNPGGSEQYF
TRBV9	.	TRBJ1-2	.	TGTGCCAGCAGCCGCGGACAGAACTATGGCTACACCTTC	CASSRGQNYGYTF
TRBV11-1	.	TRBJ2-7	.	TGTGCCAGCAGCTTAAGTGGCACCGGGCCCTACGAGCAGTACTTC	CASSLSGTGPYEQYF
TRBV27	.	TRBJ2-3	.	TGTGCCAGCAGTAGCCAGTACACAGATACGCAGTATTTT	CASSSQYTDTQYF
TRBV5-1	few	TRBJ2-7	.	TGCGCCAGCAGCTCGATAATAACAGGGAACGAGCAGTACTTC	CASSSIITGNEQYF
TRBV19	few	TRBJ1-5	.	TGTGCCTCCGATTCTCCTAATCAGCCCCAGCATTTT	CASDSPNQPQHF
TRBV7-2	.	TRBJ2-1	.	TGTGCCAGCAGCCTGCTTAGGGATGAGCAGTTCTTC	CASSLLRDEQFF
TRBV6-1	.	TRBJ1-5	TRBD1	TGTGCCAGCAGTGTACAGGGGGTAAGCAATCAGCCCCAGCATTTT	CASSVQGVSNQPQHF
TRBV9	.	TRBJ2-1	.	TGTGCCAGCAGCGTAGAGTACACGGGCAGCTACAATGAGCAGTTCTTC	CASSVEYTGSYNEQFF
TRBV6-1	few	TRBJ1-5	TRBD1	TGTGCCAGTGGGACAGGGGGCAACCAGCCCCAGCATTTT	CASGTGGNQPQHF
TRBV10-2	.	TRBJ2-1	.	TGCGCCAGCAGTCCCCGTTTAGGGTTTGCTGGCAATGAGCAGTTCTTC	CASSPRLGFAGNEQFF
TRBV2	.	TRBJ1-4	.	TGTGCCAGCAGGGCCAGCACAACTAATGAAAAACTGTTTTTT	CASRASTTNEKLFF
TRBV5-1	few	TRBJ2-7	TRBD1	TGCGCCAGCAGTCAGGCCGGGACAGGCCCTCACGAGCAGTACTTC	CASSQAGTGPHEQYF
TRBV6-5	.	TRBJ1-4	TRBD1	TGTGCCAGCAAGAGAGAGGGACAGAGTGAAAAACTGTTTTTT	CASKREGQSEKLFF
TRBV5-1	.	TRBJ2-3	TRBD2	TGCGCCAGCAGCTTCTCGCGGGGGGGTACAGATACGCAGTATTTT	CASSFSRGGTDTQYF
TRBV7-2	.	TRBJ2-7	.	TGTGCCAGCAGCTTACGTGACTCGAGCTCCTACGAGCAGTACTTC	CASSLRDSSSYEQYF
TRBV19	.	TRBJ2-3	.	TGTGCCAGTATAGGACATAACACAGATACGCAGTATTTT	CASIGHNTDTQYF
TRBV9	.	TRBJ1-1	TRBD1	TGTGCCAGCAGCCCAGGGGGGCAGCTCATGAACACTGAAGCTTTCTTT	CASSPGGQLMNTEAFF
TRBV6-1	.	TRBJ2-6	.	TGTGCCAGCAGTGTACAGGATTATGGGGCCAACGTCCTGACTTTC	CASSVQDYGANVLTF
TRBV6-5	.	TRBJ2-1	TRBD2	TGTGCCAGCAGTTACTTGCTTAGCGGGGCGAATGAGCAGTTCTTC	CASSYLLSGANEQFF
TRBV27	.	TRBJ2-1	TRBD2	TGTGCCAGCAGTTTATATAGCGGGAGGGCCGAAGCGTATGAGCAGTTCTTC	CASSLYSGRAEAYEQFF